These 30 T cell receptor beta chains came from one sample sequenced in a study of blood T cell repertoires in COVID-19. Profiled with immunoSEQ multiplex PCR; TCRdb holds only in-frame clones, not every one. The table lists some 120,000 clones, around two thirds of them singletons. Input material: peripheral blood. These receptors came from a woman between 70 and 85 years old with acute or convalescent COVID-19.

This clone was seen repeatedly, ten times or more. The chain has TRBV7-2 and TRBJ1-2; weak D call: TRBD1 (5 bases). CDR3 length: 14 residues. Germline CDR1 reads SGHTA; CDR2 reads FQGNSA. V was pared by 2 bases and J by 6 bases, with 13 bases between. This chain's CDR3 is CASSLHRRANGYTF. CDR3 DNA sequence: TGTGCCAGCAGCTTACACAGGAGGGCCAATGGCTACACCTTC.

This clone is a singleton in its sample. The chain recombines TRBV27 with TRBJ1-1; D is perhaps TRBD1 (6 bases). Per germline, CDR1 MNHEY and CDR2 SMNVEV (reference sequence). V was trimmed by 0 bases and J by 2 bases, leaving 13 bases between them. The CDR3 is 16 amino acids. DNA of the CDR3: TGTGCCAGCAGTTTATCTCTTACAGGGATCAACACTGAAGCTTTCTTT. It codes for CASSLSLTGINTEAFF.

The chain combines TRBV6-1 with TRBJ2-7, with unresolved D. V dropped 3 bases and J dropped 3 bases, with 15 bases sitting between them. Germline assignment: CDR1 MNHNS and CDR2 SASEGT. This CDR3 comprises 15 residues. The CDR3 sequence: CASSDSPGPIYEQYF. The CDR3, as DNA: TGTGCCAGCAGTGATTCCCCGGGTCCTATCTACGAGCAGTACTTC.

The chain has TRBV12-3 or TRBV12-4 and TRBJ1-2, with 7 bases fitting TRBD1. V dropped 5 bases and J dropped 8; count of bases not matched to a gene: 5. CDR3 length: 12 amino acids. The CDR3 is CASSPDRRGYTF. The CDR3 DNA follows: TGTGCCAGCAGTCCGGACAGGAGAGGCTACACCTTC.

This chain links TRBV7-9 with TRBJ1-6; 9 positions agree with TRBD1. The germline gives CDR1 SEHNR, CDR2 FQNEAQ (reference sequence). V trimming: 1 base; J trimming: 9 bases; junction bases outside the gene matches: 1. CDR3 length: 14 residues. The CDR3 loop reads CASSLGDRVSPLHF. The CDR3 region has the DNA TGTGCCAGCAGCTTAGGGGACAGGGTTTCACCCCTCCACTTT.

The genes are TRBV24-1 and TRBJ1-2; 9 bases agree with TRBD1. CDR1 is KGHDR, CDR2 SFDVKD, per germline. This CDR3 contains 15 residues. Unmatched junction bases numbered 1, after V lost 2 bases and J lost 1 base. CDR3 sequence reads: CATSDSTGGNYGYTF. CDR3 in DNA: TGTGCCACCAGTGATTCGACAGGGGGTAACTATGGCTACACCTTC.

The chain employs TRBV7-2 and TRBJ2-3; 8 nucleotides agree with TRBD2. CDR1 is SGHTA and CDR2 is FQGNSA in the germline V gene. The CDR3 spans 15 residues. V was pared by 2 bases and J by 2 bases, with 3 bases of the junction left unmatched. The CDR3, as DNA: TGTGCCAGCAGCTTACTAGCGGGCCCCACAGATACGCAGTATTTT. Translated, it gives CASSLLAGPTDTQYF.

This chain uses TRBV19 with TRBJ2-3; D unclear. Trimming stripped 5 bases from V and 2 bases from J, with 11 bases between. Germline loops: CDR1 LNHDA, CDR2 SQIVND (reference sequence). The CDR3 length is 14 residues. The chain's CDR3 is CASSPQVATDTQYF. The DNA for the CDR3 is TGTGCCAGTAGTCCTCAGGTTGCCACAGATACGCAGTATTTT.

The genes are TRBV7-9 and TRBJ1-1, with 9 bases that match TRBD1. V lost 2 bases, J lost 5 bases, and 3 bases stayed unmatched. The CDR3 runs to 14 residues. Germline CDR1 is SEHNR and CDR2 is FQNEAQ (reference sequence). The CDR3 loop is CASSLRTGVTEAFF. As DNA, the CDR3 is TGTGCCAGCAGCTTAAGGACAGGGGTAACTGAAGCTTTCTTT.

This chain joins TRBV7-3 and TRBJ2-1; 7 bases fit TRBD2. The CDR3 totals 15 residues. Germline CDR1 reads SGHTA; CDR2 reads FQGTGA. The J segment lost 11 bases and the V segment lost 5 bases, leaving 15 bases of the junction unmatched. CDR3 sequence (DNA): TGTGCCAGCAGCCCAACTAGCGTAAATTTCCGGAAGCAGTTCTTC. Its translation is CASSPTSVNFRKQFF. The variable domain in full, with the rest retrieved from reference TRBV7-3 and TRBJ2-1, is GAGVSQTPSNKVTEKGKYVELRCDPISGHTALYWYRQSLGQGPEFLIYFQGTGAADDSGLPNDRFFAVRPEGSVSTLKIQRTERGDSAVYLCASSPTSVNFRKQFFGPGTRLTVL.

The chain uses TRBV18 and TRBJ1-4; TRBD1 is a possible D gene (5 bases). The germline CDR1 and CDR2 sequences are KGHSH and LQKENI. Trimming pared 6 bases from V and 1 base from J, leaving 12 bases between. There are 15 residues in the CDR3. CDR3 amino acids: CASSPGRGTNEKLFF. The CDR3 region has the DNA TGTGCCAGCTCTCCAGGGAGAGGAACTAATGAAAAACTGTTTTTT.

The chain recombines TRBV5-6 with TRBJ2-1; D is ambiguous. The CDR3 has 12 residues. The ends were cut back, 0 bases at V and 8 bases at J, with 6 bases in the middle. Per the germline V gene, CDR1 is SGHDT and CDR2 is YYEEEE. The CDR3 nucleotides read TGTGCCAGCAGCTTGGTCAGCGATGAGCAGTTCTTC. Protein sequence: CASSLVSDEQFF.

The chain uses TRBV11-2 and TRBJ2-3; no reliable D call. This CDR3 has 15 amino acids. Germline CDR1 SGHAT, CDR2 FQNNGV. V gave up 5 bases and J gave up 6 bases, with 18 bases separating them. The CDR3 nucleotides read TGTGCCAGCAGCCTACAGATGGCCGGTTCGGATACGCAGTATTTT. The encoded protein is CASSLQMAGSDTQYF.

The V call is TRBV5-6, the J call TRBJ2-2; 7 bases align to TRBD1. Germline CDR1 SGHDT, CDR2 YYEEEE. This CDR3 contains 13 residues. V was clipped by 5 bases and J by 6 bases; unmatched bases: 4. The CDR3 DNA is TGTGCCAGCAGTCGACAGGGCCCCGGGGAGCTGTTTTTT. Translated: CASSRQGPGELFF.

This clone was counted between two and nine times. The chain couples TRBV27 to TRBJ1-5; 8 nucleotides match TRBD1. V lost 4 bases to trimming and J lost 1 base; unmatched junction nucleotides: 9. The CDR3 sequence is 17 residues long. Germline V gene data show CDR1 as MNHEY and CDR2 as SMNVEV (reference sequence). CDR3 coding DNA: TGTGCCAGCAGTTCCGATCGGACAGGGAAAAGCAATCAGCCCCAGCATTTT. This translates into CASSSDRTGKSNQPQHF.

J is TRBJ2-3 and V is TRBV7-2; a weak D match, TRBD2 (6 bases). Germline V gives CDR1 SGHTA, CDR2 FQGNSA. Trimming pared 7 bases from V and 1 base from J, leaving 9 bases between. CDR3 size: 13 residues. The CDR3 reads CASKASGTDTQYF. The CDR3 DNA reads as TGTGCCAGCAAGGCTAGCGGCACAGATACGCAGTATTTT. The variable domain in full, completed from reference TRBV7-2 and TRBJ2-3, reads GAGVSQSPSNKVTEKGKDVELRCDPISGHTALYWYRQSLGQGLEFLIYFQGNSAPDKSGLPSDRFSAERTGGSVSTLTIQRTQQEDSAVYLCASKASGTDTQYFGPGTRLTVL.

This clone was found many times. The chain links TRBV7-2 to TRBJ2-1; TRBD2 matches at 12 bases. This CDR3 is 12 amino acids long. Germline V lookup: CDR1 SGHTA, CDR2 FQGNSA. With 5 bases clipped from V and 14 bases from J, the junction kept 4 bases outside the gene matches. CDR3 in DNA: TGTGCCAGCAGCCTTACTAGCGGGAGGAAGTTCTTC. Translation gives CASSLTSGRKFF.

The chain employs TRBV2 and TRBJ2-1; 9 bases map to TRBD2. The junction had 7 bases not matched to a gene; V was cut back by 4 bases and J by 6 bases. The CDR3 contains 15 residues. Per germline, CDR1 SNHLY and CDR2 FYNNEI. CDR3 nucleotides: TGTGCCAGCAGTGTGAGTAGCGGGAGTGGCAATGAGCAGTTCTTC. Protein product: CASSVSSGSGNEQFF. Full variable domain (outside the CDR3, taken from reference TRBV2 and TRBJ2-1): EPEVTQTPSHQVTQMGQEVILRCVPISNHLYFYWYRQILGQKVEFLVSFYNNEISEKSEIFDDQFSVERPDGSNFTLKIRSTKLEDSAMYFCASSVSSGSGNEQFFGPGTRLTVL.

The chain combines TRBV12-5 with TRBJ2-1, with D perhaps TRBD1 (5 bases). Per germline, CDR1 LGHNT and CDR2 FRNRAP. With 1 base removed from V and 0 bases from J, the gap between germline ends came to 7 bases. This CDR3 has 15 residues. CDR3 sequence: CASGLGQSSYNEQFF. CDR3 nucleotide sequence: TGTGCTAGTGGTTTGGGACAGAGCTCCTACAATGAGCAGTTCTTC.

This clone was found a few times. The chain recombines TRBV5-4 with TRBJ2-1; possible D gene TRBD1, 6 bases. Between the trimmed V and J ends, which lost 2 bases and 6 bases, there was a span of 12 bases. Germline loops: CDR1 SGHNT, CDR2 YYREEE (reference sequence). The CDR3 has 14 amino acids. For the CDR3, the DNA is TGTGCCAGCAGCTTAACAGGACAGAGCAATGAGCAGTTCTTC. This translates into CASSLTGQSNEQFF.

This clone was found a few times. The chain couples TRBV10-3 to TRBJ1-4; D remains unclear. The length of the CDR3 is 13 residues. Germline loops: CDR1 ENHRY, CDR2 SYGVKD. V was pared by 0 bases and J by 7 bases, with 6 bases between. CDR3 region: CAISESEGEKLFF. The CDR3 DNA follows: TGTGCCATCAGTGAGTCGGAGGGTGAAAAACTGTTTTTT.

This chain's CDR3 is CASSLEEGRYNEQFF. DNA of the CDR3: TGCGCCAGCAGCTTGGAGGAGGGCCGATACAATGAGCAGTTCTTC. This sequence joins TRBV5-1 and TRBJ2-1; TRBD2 is a possible D gene (6 bases). V lost 0 bases, J lost 4 bases, and 11 bases lay in between. The germline gives CDR1 SGHRS, CDR2 YFSETQ. The CDR3 spans 15 residues.

V gene TRBV29-1 combines with J gene TRBJ2-5, with 12 bases identical to TRBD2. CDR3 length equals 15 residues. V shed 7 bases, J shed 2 bases, and the junction held 8 bases outside the gene matches. Germline CDR1 is SQVTM and CDR2 is ANQGSEA. As DNA, the CDR3 is TGCAGCGAGCCTTCTAGCGGGAGGGGGCAAGAGACCCAGTACTTC. It specifies CSEPSSGRGQETQYF.

This clone was found a few times. The chain couples TRBV19 to TRBJ2-3; D is possibly TRBD2 (6 bases). The CDR3 extends over 15 amino acids. Germline CDR1 is LNHDA and CDR2 is SQIVND (reference sequence). Trimming took off 5 bases at V and 3 bases at J, with 15 bases between the two ends. The CDR3, as DNA: TGTGCCAGTAGTCCCGTCCGGGGGAGTACAGATACGCAGTATTTT. Its translation: CASSPVRGSTDTQYF.

A few counts support this clone. This sequence joins TRBV9 and TRBJ1-2, with 10 bases fitting TRBD1. The V and J ends lost 3 bases and 8 bases, in that order; junction bases with no gene match: 7. Germline CDR1 is SGDLS and CDR2 is YYNGEE. This CDR3 is built from 14 residues. This chain's CDR3 is CASSAEWTGGGYTF. As DNA, the CDR3 is TGTGCCAGCAGCGCCGAATGGACAGGGGGAGGCTACACCTTC.

This chain connects TRBV18 to TRBJ2-5; the D gene is possibly TRBD1 (6 bases). Germline V gene sequence: CDR1 KGHSH, CDR2 LQKENI. This CDR3 has 13 amino acids. Between the trimmed V and J ends, which lost 4 bases and 2 bases, there was a span of 8 bases. CDR3 protein: CASSRTGQETQYF. The CDR3, as DNA: TGTGCCAGCTCACGAACAGGGCAAGAGACCCAGTACTTC.

The chain is built from TRBV7-2 and TRBJ2-2; 12 positions match TRBD2. V trimming: 4 bases; J trimming: 5 bases; junction bases outside the gene matches: 5. This CDR3 has 16 amino acids. CDR1 is SGHTA and CDR2 is FQGNSA in the germline V gene. CDR3 sequence: CASSSAGTSGTGELFF. The DNA of the CDR3 is TGTGCCAGCAGCTCGGCCGGGACTAGCGGGACCGGGGAGCTGTTTTTT.

In this sample, this clone turned up a few times. The rearrangement joins TRBV5-4 to TRBJ2-7; 10 positions agree with TRBD1. Germline V gives CDR1 SGHNT, CDR2 YYREEE (reference sequence). The V segment lost 2 bases and the J segment 6 bases; nucleotides outside the gene matches: 5. The CDR3 loop spans 14 amino acids. The CDR3 coding sequence is TGTGCCAGCAGCTTAGACAGGGGGCCGTCCGAGCAGTACTTC. Encoded protein: CASSLDRGPSEQYF.

This chain uses TRBV5-4 with TRBJ2-3; TRBD1 matches at 11 bases. Germline lookup yields CDR1 SGHNT and CDR2 YYREEE (reference sequence). V lost 4 bases and J lost 7; bases outside the gene matches: 8. This CDR3 is built from 15 residues. In nucleotides, the CDR3 is TGTGCCAGCAGCCTGGACAGGGGGCGCATAAATACGCAGTATTTT. It yields the protein CASSLDRGRINTQYF.

The chain uses TRBV24-1 and TRBJ1-5, with TRBD1 identical over 9 bases. There are 16 residues in the CDR3. From germline, CDR1 is KGHDR and CDR2 SFDVKD. V lost 3 bases and J lost 6; bases outside the gene matches: 8. The CDR3 here is CATSDTKQGASQPQHF. The CDR3 region has the DNA TGTGCCACCAGTGATACCAAACAGGGGGCAAGTCAGCCCCAGCATTTT.